The 30 T cell receptor beta chains reported below all come from one sample, sequenced in a study of human CD8 memory T cell subsets. Libraries of TCR beta chains were produced by 5' RACE (UMI-labeled). TCRdb reworked the 5' RACE reads into one entry per CDR3 protein, no DNA. The sample has about 9,200 distinct CDR3 sequences. The sequencing input was CD8+ stem-like memory T cells (TSCM and TCM) sorted from PBMCs. Subset specified: stem-like memory CD8 T cells (TSTEM), CCR7+ PD-1- TIGIT-. The receptor source for this set is a human donor in good health.

The chain joins TRBV20-1 to TRBJ1-1; TCRdb calls TRBD1, which cannot be checked without DNA. CDR1 is DFQATT and CDR2 is SNEGSKA in the germline V gene (reference sequence). This CDR3 spans 13 amino acids. The CDR3 is CSARGRGPGEGFF.

The chain couples TRBV7-8 to TRBJ1-3. The germline CDR1 and CDR2 sequences are SGHVS and FQNEAQ. The CDR3 is 16 residues long. This CDR3 reads CASSLAVGRSGNTIYF.

The CDR3 spells CASSDRDNSPLHF. The chain uses TRBV6-4 and TRBJ1-6. The CDR3 consists of 13 residues. Germline V gene lookup returns CDR1 MRHNA and CDR2 SNTAGT.

Frequency places this clonotype as medium-sized. The V and J genes are TRBV6-4 and TRBJ2-1; TCRdb names TRBD1, which stays unverified in the absence of DNA. The CDR3 sequence is 14 residues long. The germline CDR1 and CDR2 sequences are MRHNA and SNTAGT. The CDR3 sequence: CASSPGQSYNEQFF.

By frequency, this clonotype registers medium-sized. CDR3 region: CASSISLPGRGLNTEAFF. The rearrangement joins TRBV7-2 to TRBJ1-1; the TRBD1 assignment by TCRdb is unverifiable without DNA. The CDR3 loop spans 18 amino acids. Germline V gene lookup returns CDR1 SGHTA and CDR2 FQGNSA.

J is TRBJ2-1 and V is TRBV5-1; as DNA is missing, the TRBD2 call by TCRdb cannot be tested. Germline CDR1 reads SGHRS; CDR2 reads YFSETQ. There are 15 residues in the CDR3. CDR3 loop: CASSPRVGRIIEQFF.

The rearrangement links TRBV7-9 to TRBJ2-7. The germline gives CDR1 SEHNR, CDR2 FQNEAQ (reference sequence). This CDR3 has 12 residues. The CDR3 sequence is CASSRHEGEQYF. The full variable domain, its missing parts supplied by reference TRBV7-9 and TRBJ2-7, is DTGVSQNPRHKITKRGQNVTFRCDPISEHNRLYWYRQTLGQGPEFLTYFQNEAQLEKSRLLSDRFSAERPKGSFSTLEIQRTEQGDSAMYLCASSRHEGEQYFGPGTRLTVT.

The chain couples TRBV24-1 to TRBJ2-1. Germline lookup yields CDR1 KGHDR and CDR2 SFDVKD. The CDR3 runs 17 residues. The CDR3 loop reads CATSDLPEGSSYNEQFF.

The J gene is TRBJ1-2, the V gene TRBV29-1; the D gene TCRdb calls, TRBD1, cannot be checked with no DNA. This CDR3 comprises 14 residues. Germline-derived CDR1 and CDR2 are SQVTM and ANQGSEA. CDR3 sequence: CSVHGQGHNYGYTF.

The rearrangement uses TRBV7-2 and TRBJ1-1; TCRdb's D call of TRBD1 is untestable without DNA. This CDR3 comprises 14 residues. Per germline, CDR1 SGHTA and CDR2 FQGNSA. CDR3 sequence: CASSRTGENTEAFF.

The rearrangement joins TRBV4-3 to TRBJ2-7; TCRdb calls TRBD2, which cannot be checked without DNA. CDR1 and CDR2 (germline): LGHNA, YSLEER. This CDR3 has 15 residues. This chain's CDR3 is CASSPDSGVGREQYF.

This chain uses TRBV7-6 with TRBJ2-1; with no DNA, the TCRdb D assignment of TRBD1 cannot be verified. The CDR3 totals 18 residues. Germline CDR1 and CDR2: SGHVS and FNYEAQ. The CDR3 loop reads CASSPSTAGPNSYNEQFF.

By frequency, this clonotype is medium-sized. The CDR3 region is CASTDGGLGQPQHF. This chain connects TRBV7-8 to TRBJ1-5; TCRdb returns TRBD1, unconfirmable since there is no DNA. Germline V gene sequence: CDR1 SGHVS, CDR2 FQNEAQ. The CDR3 is 14 amino acids.

V is TRBV7-9 and J is TRBJ2-2. The CDR3 runs to 12 residues. Germline assignment: CDR1 SEHNR and CDR2 FQNEAQ (reference sequence). The CDR3 loop reads CASSIRTGELFF.

The chain joins TRBV12-3 or TRBV12-4 to TRBJ2-3; the D gene TCRdb calls, TRBD2, cannot be checked with no DNA. The CDR3 sequence is 12 residues long. This CDR3 reads CASSDLAGSQYF.

The rearrangement joins TRBV5-1 to TRBJ1-1. Germline V gene sequence: CDR1 SGHRS, CDR2 YFSETQ. The CDR3 totals 15 residues. CDR3 in amino acids: CASSLEEGIGTEAFF.

V usage is TRBV4-2 and J usage is TRBJ2-7. This CDR3 is 15 amino acids long. Looked up from germline, CDR1 is LGHNA and CDR2 is YNFKEQ. CDR3 amino acids: CASSQLNSPTYEQYF.

The V call is TRBV4-3, the J call TRBJ1-2; the TCRdb call, TRBD1, lacks DNA for checking. The CDR3 covers 13 residues. The germline V gene encodes CDR1 LGHNA and CDR2 YSLEER. This CDR3 reads CASSDSKLLGYTF.

This chain connects TRBV10-3 to TRBJ1-1. The CDR3 sequence is 14 residues long. Germline V gene lookup returns CDR1 ENHRY and CDR2 SYGVKD. The chain's CDR3 is CAISEEWLPREAFF.

J is TRBJ1-1 and V is TRBV29-1; absent DNA, TCRdb's TRBD1 call cannot be checked. Per the germline V gene, CDR1 is SQVTM and CDR2 is ANQGSEA. This CDR3 has 15 amino acids. The CDR3 protein is CSVVTGAKGNTEAFF.

The rearrangement uses TRBV7-9 and TRBJ2-7; TCRdb proposes TRBD2, but this gene call is untestable without DNA. This CDR3 region has 17 residues. Germline loops: CDR1 SEHNR, CDR2 FQNEAQ (reference sequence). CDR3 loop: CASSVGTSGGPHYEQYF. The whole variable domain, filled in from reference TRBV7-9 and TRBJ2-7, reads DTGVSQNPRHKITKRGQNVTFRCDPISEHNRLYWYRQTLGQGPEFLTYFQNEAQLEKSRLLSDRFSAERPKGSFSTLEIQRTEQGDSAMYLCASSVGTSGGPHYEQYFGPGTRLTVT.

The chain has TRBV20-1 and TRBJ1-1; the TCRdb call, TRBD1, lacks DNA for checking. This CDR3 region has 14 residues. Germline V CDR1 and CDR2: DFQATT, SNEGSKA (reference sequence). The CDR3 protein is CSAAPPGAHTEAFF.

Measured by frequency, this clonotype is medium-sized. The chain has TRBV7-3 and TRBJ2-1; as DNA is missing, the TRBD2 call by TCRdb cannot be tested. Germline CDR1 is SGHTA and CDR2 is FQGTGA. The CDR3 has 14 residues. The CDR3 protein is CASRSSGSYNEQFF.

The J gene is TRBJ2-7, the V gene TRBV11-2. The length of the CDR3 is 13 residues. In germline, CDR1 is SGHAT, CDR2 FQNNGV. This CDR3 reads CASSLAVTYEQYF.

The chain is built from TRBV5-6 and TRBJ2-5; the TCRdb D gene call, TRBD1, has no DNA to confirm it. The germline V gene encodes CDR1 SGHDT and CDR2 YYEEEE. The CDR3 spans 15 residues. The CDR3 spells CASSLGNGAQETQYF.

V is TRBV9 and J is TRBJ2-7; TCRdb reports TRBD1, a call that lacks DNA to check it against. The CDR3 covers 14 residues. The germline V gene encodes CDR1 SGDLS and CDR2 YYNGEE. The CDR3: CASTRTGGLDEQYF.

The V and J genes are TRBV9 and TRBJ1-1; with no DNA, the TCRdb D assignment of TRBD1 cannot be verified. Germline V lookup: CDR1 SGDLS, CDR2 YYNGEE. This CDR3 contains 16 residues. The CDR3 loop reads CASSAPGTGGATEAFF. Together with reference TRBV9 and TRBJ1-1, the CDR3 gives the full variable domain: DSGVTQTPKHLITATGQRVTLRCSPRSGDLSVYWYQQSLDQGLQFLIQYYNGEERAKGNILERFSAQQFPDLHSELNLSSLELGDSALYFCASSAPGTGGATEAFFGQGTRLTVV.

The V call is TRBV4-3, the J call TRBJ2-1; TCRdb's assignment of TRBD1 cannot be checked, as there is no DNA. This CDR3 has 16 amino acids. From germline, CDR1 is LGHNA and CDR2 YSLEER. CDR3 residues: CASSQDAGRGGREQFF.

J is TRBJ1-4 and V is TRBV23-1; the TRBD1 assignment by TCRdb is unverifiable without DNA. TRBV23-1 is reported as an ORF; its role is uncertain. CDR3 length: 17 residues. The CDR3 protein is CASSQSRRTGTAVYPVF.

The V and J genes are TRBV27 and TRBJ2-7; TCRdb calls TRBD1, which cannot be checked without DNA. CDR3 size: 16 residues. CDR1 is MNHEY and CDR2 is SMNVEV in the germline V gene (reference sequence). CDR3 amino acids: CASSLFPGNPPYEQYF.